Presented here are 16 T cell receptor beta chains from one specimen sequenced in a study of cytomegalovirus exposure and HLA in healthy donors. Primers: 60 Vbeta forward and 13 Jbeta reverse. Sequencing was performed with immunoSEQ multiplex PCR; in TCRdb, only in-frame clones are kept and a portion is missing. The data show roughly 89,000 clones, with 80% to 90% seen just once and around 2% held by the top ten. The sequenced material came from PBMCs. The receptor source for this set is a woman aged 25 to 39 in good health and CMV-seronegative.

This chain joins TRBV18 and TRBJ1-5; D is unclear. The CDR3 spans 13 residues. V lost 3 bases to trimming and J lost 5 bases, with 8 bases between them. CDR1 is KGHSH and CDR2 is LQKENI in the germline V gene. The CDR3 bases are TGTGCCAGCTCACCCAACGGGGATCAGCCCCAGCATTTT. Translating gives CASSPNGDQPQHF. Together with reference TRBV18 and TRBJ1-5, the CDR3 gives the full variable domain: NAGVMQNPRHLVRRRGQEARLRCSPMKGHSHVYWYRQLPEEGLKFMVYLQKENIIDESGMPKERFSAEFPKEGPSILRIQQVVRGDSAAYFCASSPNGDQPQHFGDGTRLSIL.

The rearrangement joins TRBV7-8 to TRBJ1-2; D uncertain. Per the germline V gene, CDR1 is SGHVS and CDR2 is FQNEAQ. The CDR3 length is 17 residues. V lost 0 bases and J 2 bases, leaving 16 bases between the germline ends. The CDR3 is CASSLAPPGYSNYGYTF. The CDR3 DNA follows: TGTGCCAGCAGCTTAGCCCCCCCGGGTTATTCCAACTATGGCTACACCTTC.

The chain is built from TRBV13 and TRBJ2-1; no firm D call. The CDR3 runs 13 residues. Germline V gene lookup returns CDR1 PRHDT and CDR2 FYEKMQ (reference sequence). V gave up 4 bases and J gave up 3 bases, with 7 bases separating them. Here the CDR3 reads CASSSPIYNEQFF. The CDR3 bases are TGTGCCAGCAGCTCCCCTATCTACAATGAGCAGTTCTTC.

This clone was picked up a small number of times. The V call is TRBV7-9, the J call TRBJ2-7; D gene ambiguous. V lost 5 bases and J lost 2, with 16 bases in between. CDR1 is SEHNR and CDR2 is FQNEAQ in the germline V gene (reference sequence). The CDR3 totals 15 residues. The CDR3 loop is CASSPPEQRTYEQYF. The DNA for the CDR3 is TGTGCCAGCAGCCCCCCCGAACAGAGAACCTACGAGCAGTACTTC.

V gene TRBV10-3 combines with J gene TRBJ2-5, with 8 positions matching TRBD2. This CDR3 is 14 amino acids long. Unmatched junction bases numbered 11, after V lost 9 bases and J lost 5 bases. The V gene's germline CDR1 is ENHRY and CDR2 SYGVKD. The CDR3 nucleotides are TGTGCCATTTGGCCCGGGGGGGAGGGGGAGACCCAGTACTTC. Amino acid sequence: CAIWPGGEGETQYF.

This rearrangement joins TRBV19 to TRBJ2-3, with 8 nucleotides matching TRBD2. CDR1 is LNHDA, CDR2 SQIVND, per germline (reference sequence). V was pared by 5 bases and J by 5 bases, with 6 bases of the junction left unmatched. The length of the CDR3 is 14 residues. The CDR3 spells CASSLGLARDTQYF. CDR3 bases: TGTGCCAGTAGTTTAGGACTAGCAAGAGATACGCAGTATTTT.

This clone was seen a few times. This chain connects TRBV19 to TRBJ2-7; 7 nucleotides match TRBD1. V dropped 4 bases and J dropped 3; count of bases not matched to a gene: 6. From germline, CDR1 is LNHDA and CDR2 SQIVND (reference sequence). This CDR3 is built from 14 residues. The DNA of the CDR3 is TGTGCCAGTAGTACCCGGACAGGCCACTACGAGCAGTACTTC. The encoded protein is CASSTRTGHYEQYF.

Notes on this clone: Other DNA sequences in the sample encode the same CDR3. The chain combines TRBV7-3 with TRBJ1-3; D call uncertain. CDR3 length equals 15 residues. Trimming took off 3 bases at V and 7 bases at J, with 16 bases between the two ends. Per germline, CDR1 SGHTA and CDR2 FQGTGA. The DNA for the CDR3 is TGTGCCAGCAGCTTGGAGGGTTTTAAGGAGAACACCATATATTTT. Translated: CASSLEGFKENTIYF.

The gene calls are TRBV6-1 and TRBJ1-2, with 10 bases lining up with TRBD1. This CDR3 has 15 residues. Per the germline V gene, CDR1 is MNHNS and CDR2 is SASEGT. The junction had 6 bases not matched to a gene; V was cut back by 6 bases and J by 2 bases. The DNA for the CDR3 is TGTGCCAGCAGGGCAGGGACAGGGGAGAACTATGGCTACACCTTC. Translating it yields CASRAGTGENYGYTF.

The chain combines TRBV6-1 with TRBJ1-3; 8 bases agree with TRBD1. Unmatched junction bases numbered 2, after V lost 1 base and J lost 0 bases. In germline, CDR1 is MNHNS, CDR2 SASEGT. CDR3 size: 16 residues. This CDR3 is CASSEDRGFSGNTIYF. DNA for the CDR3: TGTGCCAGCAGTGAAGACAGGGGGTTCTCTGGAAACACCATATATTTT.

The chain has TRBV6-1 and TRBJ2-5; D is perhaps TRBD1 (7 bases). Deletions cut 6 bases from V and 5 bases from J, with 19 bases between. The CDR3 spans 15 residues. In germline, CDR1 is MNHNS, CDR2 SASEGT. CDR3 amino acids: CASSHRGTVRETQYF. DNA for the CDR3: TGTGCCAGCAGCCACCGCGGGACAGTGCGCGAGACCCAGTACTTC.

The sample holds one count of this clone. The CDR3 here is CASSHGPGAEAFF. DNA for the CDR3: TGCGCCAGCAGCCACGGACCGGGGGCTGAAGCTTTCTTT. The gene calls are TRBV4-1 and TRBJ1-1, with TRBD1 as a possible D gene (5 bases). Trimming took off 3 bases at V and 6 bases at J, with 11 bases between the two ends. Germline V gene data show CDR1 as MGHRA and CDR2 as YSYEKL. The length of the CDR3 is 13 residues.

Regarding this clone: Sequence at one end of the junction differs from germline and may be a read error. The CDR3 coding sequence is TGTGCCAGCAGGCGGGCGAACACCGGGGGGCTGTTTTTT. This gives the protein CASRRANTGGLFF. V gene TRBV13 combines with J gene TRBJ2-2; perhaps TRBD2 as D (6 bases). CDR3 length equals 13 residues. Germline V gives CDR1 PRHDT, CDR2 FYEKMQ (reference sequence).

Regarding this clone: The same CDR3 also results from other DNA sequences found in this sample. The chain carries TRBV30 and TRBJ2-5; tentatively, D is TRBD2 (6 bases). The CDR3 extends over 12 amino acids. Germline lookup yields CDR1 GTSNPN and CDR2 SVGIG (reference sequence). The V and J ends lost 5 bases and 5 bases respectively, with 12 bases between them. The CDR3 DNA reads TGTGCCTGGTCCGCGGGAAGCGAGACCCAGTACTTC. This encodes CAWSAGSETQYF.

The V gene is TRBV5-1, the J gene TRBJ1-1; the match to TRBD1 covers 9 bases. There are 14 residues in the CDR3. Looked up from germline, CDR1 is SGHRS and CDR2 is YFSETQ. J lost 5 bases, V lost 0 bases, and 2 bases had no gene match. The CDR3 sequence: CASSLGQGVTEAFF. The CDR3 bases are TGCGCCAGCAGCTTGGGACAGGGGGTAACTGAAGCTTTCTTT.

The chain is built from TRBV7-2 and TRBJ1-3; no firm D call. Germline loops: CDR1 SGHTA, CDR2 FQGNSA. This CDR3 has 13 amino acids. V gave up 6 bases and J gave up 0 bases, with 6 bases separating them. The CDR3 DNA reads TGTGCCAGCAGTTATAACTCTGGAAACACCATATATTTT. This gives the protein CASSYNSGNTIYF.